This T cell receptor (beta chain) came from a study of regulatory T cells in long-lasting Graves disease. The study, taken as a whole, reports: The small sample size may have reduced accuracy.

Time point defined: persistent/refractory GD, antithyroid drugs over 5 years with positive TRAb. Extracted PBMC RNA gave rise to the TCR library. Graves' disease diagnoses used American Thyroid Association guidelines. The CDR3 length is 15 residues. Germline values: CDR1 SGHAT, CDR2 FQNNGV. Trimming pared 5 bases from V and 3 bases from J, leaving 16 bases between. In its sample, this clonotype was seen many times. Its antigen is not known. TCR beta libraries were built with iRepertoire HTBI primers and Arm-PCR of CDR3 regions. Each CDR3 protein is one row after TCRdb ran MiXCR on the multiplex PCR reads. The sample includes 400,000 to 500,000 distinct CDR3 sequences, approximately 22% of them seen just once.

This specimen was peripheral blood mononuclear cells (PBMCs), taken when the disease was refractory, from a patient treated with antithyroid drugs. This receptor was taken from a female donor with Graves disease. The chain employs TRBV11-2 and TRBJ1-1; no reliable D call. The CDR3 region has the DNA TGTGCCAGCAGCCCCCCGGTGAGGTACGACACTGAAGCTTTCTTT. Translating it yields CASSPPVRYDTEAFF.